The present entry profiles one T cell receptor (beta chain) with its context. This sample was included in a study of CD8 T cells in Susac syndrome. Reverse transcription used about 0.45 to 1 ug RNA and random hexamers. TCRdb passed the immunoSEQ multiplex PCR reads through MiXCR, listing each CDR3 protein once. The repertoire holds roughly 150,000 distinct CDR3 sequences, 92% seen once, with approximately 0.073% in the top ten. Germline lookup yields CDR1 MNHEY and CDR2 SVGEGT. This CDR3 contains 18 residues. Deletions cut 4 bases from V and 7 bases from J, with 28 bases between. The chain is built from TRBV6-2 or TRBV6-3 and TRBJ2-5; maybe TRBD1 (5 bases). The TCR originated in a human donor in good health. Sequencing was performed on CD4+ T cells from PBMCs. The CDR3 region has the DNA TGTGCCAGCAGTTCCTCCATTTTGACAGAAAAAGGCCTGGGGACCCAGTACTTC. Translated, it gives CASSSSILTEKGLGTQYF.